One and the same sample provided the 15 T cell receptor beta chains below, sequenced in a study of cytomegalovirus exposure and HLA in healthy donors. The PCR made use of 60 Vbeta and 13 Jbeta primers. Sequencing was performed with immunoSEQ multiplex PCR; in TCRdb, only in-frame clones are kept and a portion is missing. The profile shows under 130,000 clones, roughly 15% of them singletons. Sequencing was performed on PBMCs. The receptors were sampled from a female donor in good health and CMV-seronegative.

The chain joins TRBV10-3 to TRBJ2-1; 13 nucleotides line up with TRBD2. The CDR3 has 16 amino acids. CDR1 ENHRY and CDR2 SYGVKD come from the germline V gene. With 5 bases clipped from V and 9 bases from J, the junction kept 10 bases outside the gene matches. CDR3 coding DNA: TGTGCCATCAGTCCCCGGACTAGCGGGAGAATTGGTGAGCAGTTCTTC. Translation: CAISPRTSGRIGEQFF.

This clone was seen a handful of times. The chain uses TRBV25-1 and TRBJ1-2; weak D call: TRBD1 (5 bases). Between the trimmed V and J ends, which lost 6 bases and 8 bases, there was a span of 16 bases. Germline CDR1 MGHDK, CDR2 SYGVNS. The CDR3 totals 13 residues. The CDR3 coding sequence is TGTGCCAGCAGACCACGGGGGAAAGTGGGCTACACCTTC. Encoded protein: CASRPRGKVGYTF.

The chain joins TRBV6-5 to TRBJ1-5; D gene unclear. The CDR3 loop spans 13 amino acids. In germline, CDR1 is MNHEY, CDR2 SVGAGI. Trimming cost V 7 bases and J 1 base, with 8 bases left between them. The DNA of the CDR3 is TGTGCCAGCACAAGCGACAGCAATCAGCCCCAGCATTTT. Its protein is CASTSDSNQPQHF.

This clone was recorded a few times. The chain has TRBV30 and TRBJ1-4; D call uncertain. Germline values: CDR1 GTSNPN, CDR2 SVGIG (reference sequence). This CDR3 is 13 amino acids long. V was cut by 5 bases and J by 7 bases, with 14 bases left in between. CDR3 protein: CAWDTGIGEKLFF. CDR3 nucleotide sequence: TGTGCCTGGGACACGGGGATTGGTGAAAAACTGTTTTTT. Full variable domain (missing parts from reference TRBV30 and TRBJ1-4): SQTIHQWPATLVQPVGSPLSLECTVEGTSNPNLYWYRQAAGRGLQLLFYSVGIGQISSEVPQNLSASRPQDRQFILSSKKLLLSDSGFYLCAWDTGIGEKLFFGSGTQLSVL.

This clone was seen a handful of times. V gene TRBV5-1 combines with J gene TRBJ2-1; 9 bases agree with TRBD1. Losses at the gene ends were 2 bases for V and 7 bases for J; bases not matched to a gene: 4. CDR1 is SGHRS and CDR2 is YFSETQ in the germline V gene. The CDR3 has 14 residues. CDR3 sequence reads: CASSLQGALNEQFF. The CDR3 DNA follows: TGCGCCAGCAGCTTACAGGGGGCGCTAAATGAGCAGTTCTTC. The whole variable domain, filled in from reference TRBV5-1 and TRBJ2-1, reads KAGVTQTPRYLIKTRGQQVTLSCSPISGHRSVSWYQQTPGQGLQFLFEYFSETQRNKGNFPGRFSGRQFSNSRSEMNVSTLELGDSALYLCASSLQGALNEQFFGPGTRLTVL.

The chain recombines TRBV30 with TRBJ1-2; no reliable D call. The CDR3 is 14 amino acids. The germline V and J ends were trimmed by 2 bases and 5 bases, with 15 bases remaining between them. Germline V gene lookup returns CDR1 GTSNPN and CDR2 SVGIG (reference sequence). CDR3 sequence: CAWSSVEGGYGYTF. In nucleotides, the CDR3 is TGTGCCTGGAGTAGCGTCGAGGGTGGGTATGGCTACACCTTC.

V is TRBV7-9 and J is TRBJ2-1; a possible D gene is TRBD2 (6 bases). Germline V gene sequence: CDR1 SEHNR, CDR2 FQNEAQ (reference sequence). The CDR3 loop spans 13 amino acids. V was pared by 3 bases and J by 6 bases, with 9 bases between. The CDR3 spells CASSFLGGNEQFF. For the CDR3, the DNA is TGTGCCAGCAGCTTCCTCGGGGGCAATGAGCAGTTCTTC.

The chain links TRBV6-1 to TRBJ2-5, with 7 bases matching TRBD1. Germline V gene lookup returns CDR1 MNHNS and CDR2 SASEGT. The CDR3 contains 13 residues. J gave up 1 base and V 6 bases, and 2 bases lay outside the gene matches. The CDR3 is CASSRTGQETQYF. The CDR3 DNA reads as TGTGCCAGCAGCAGGACAGGCCAAGAGACCCAGTACTTC.

The gene calls are TRBV6-5 and TRBJ2-4; TRBD2 might be the D (5 bases). V lost 5 bases, J lost 2 bases, and 10 bases lay in between. The CDR3 totals 14 residues. Germline CDR1 MNHEY, CDR2 SVGAGI. In nucleotides, the CDR3 is TGTGCCAGCAGTCCCCCGGGGACCAAAAACATTCAGTACTTC. It codes for CASSPPGTKNIQYF.

The rearrangement links TRBV7-8 to TRBJ2-1, with TRBD2 matching over 10 bases. The CDR3 is made up of 16 amino acids. Trimming took 6 bases from V and 0 from J; bases not matched to a gene: 5. The germline V gene encodes CDR1 SGHVS and CDR2 FQNEAQ. The CDR3 is CASRQQRGGSYNEQFF. The CDR3 coding sequence is TGTGCCAGCAGGCAACAGCGGGGGGGCTCCTACAATGAGCAGTTCTTC.

The chain has TRBV11-3 and TRBJ2-1; 7 nucleotides agree with TRBD2. Germline V gene sequence: CDR1 SGHNT, CDR2 YENEEA. The CDR3 extends over 15 amino acids. The V and J ends lost 3 bases and 7 bases, in that order; junction bases with no gene match: 9. CDR3 coding DNA: TGTGCCAGCAGCTTTCGGGCGGGAGACATAAATGAGCAGTTCTTC. Translating gives CASSFRAGDINEQFF.

This clone was found a few times. The DNA of the CDR3 is TGCGCCAGCAGCCAAGAAACAGGGACCTACAATGAGCAGTTCTTC. This gives the protein CASSQETGTYNEQFF. This rearrangement joins TRBV4-3 to TRBJ2-1; tentative D call: TRBD1 (6 bases). Germline values: CDR1 LGHNA, CDR2 YSLEER. The CDR3 length is 15 residues. V lost 0 bases to trimming and J lost 2 bases, with 8 bases between them.

The chain employs TRBV27 and TRBJ2-5; D is ambiguous. This CDR3 has 13 residues. V was shortened by 6 bases and J by 1 base, with 9 bases between the two germline ends. The germline V gene encodes CDR1 MNHEY and CDR2 SMNVEV (reference sequence). The CDR3 DNA follows: TGTGCCAGCAGCCTAGACTTCCAAGAGACCCAGTACTTC. Protein: CASSLDFQETQYF.

This clone was counted only a few times. CDR3 sequence: CSVARTSSYNEQFF. The CDR3 nucleotides are TGCAGCGTCGCCCGGACTAGTTCCTACAATGAGCAGTTCTTC. This chain joins TRBV29-1 and TRBJ2-1; 7 bases are shared with TRBD2. CDR3 length equals 14 residues. Losses at the gene ends were 6 bases for V and 1 base for J; bases not matched to a gene: 6. CDR1 SQVTM and CDR2 ANQGSEA come from the germline V gene.

The DNA for the CDR3 is TGTGCCAGCAGCCGGTGGTTAGCGGGCTCAGATACGCAGTATTTT. Its translation: CASSRWLAGSDTQYF. V is TRBV4-2 and J is TRBJ2-3; 7 bases are a match to TRBD2. J lost 4 bases, V lost 4 bases, and 8 bases had no gene match. The CDR3 covers 15 residues. Germline V gene sequence: CDR1 LGHNA, CDR2 YNFKEQ.